This is a list of T cell receptor beta chains from one sample in a study of blood T cell repertoires in COVID-19. The repertoire was sequenced with immunoSEQ multiplex PCR; TCRdb's copy has only in-frame clones and lacks some. The sample lists 150,000 to 200,000 clones, more than 75% seen once, with about 17% in the top ten. Sequenced sample: PBMCs or T cells enriched from blood (not recorded which). The receptors were gathered from a woman in her fifties or sixties with acute COVID-19. Both conserved end residues are part of each CDR3. Each record gives: CDR3 protein, CDR3 DNA, clone size, J gene, V gene, D gene. A D gene is named only where the DNA matches it firmly. Some rows have no size entry. The others give once, few or many, or a class for an expanded clone.

CASSVGGKNSPLHF TGCGCCAGCAGTGTGGGGGGTAAGAATTCACCCCTCCACTTT - TRBJ1-6 TRBV10-2 -
CASSSTGNRGSWGQPQHF TGCGCCAGCAGCTCTACCGGAAACAGGGGTTCTTGGGGTCAGCCCCAGCATTTT - TRBJ1-5 TRBV5-1 TRBD1
CASAPGSGDEQFF TGTGCCAGCGCCCCGGGAAGCGGCGATGAGCAGTTCTTC - TRBJ2-1 TRBV12-3/TRBV12-4 -
CASSLAAGGGNTDTQYF TGTGCCAGCAGCTTAGCGGCAGGCGGGGGGAACACAGATACGCAGTATTTT - TRBJ2-3 TRBV7-6 TRBD2
CATRGLAGGKHGYF TGTGCCACCCGTGGACTAGCGGGGGGAAAACACGGGTATTTT few TRBJ2-3 TRBV28 TRBD2
CASSPGQGKNSPLHF TGTGCCAGCAGCCCAGGACAGGGTAAAAATTCACCCCTCCACTTT - TRBJ1-6 TRBV9 TRBD1
CASTSGSGTDTQYF TGTGCCAGCACTTCCGGGTCGGGTACAGATACGCAGTATTTT once TRBJ2-3 TRBV3-1/TRBV3-2 -
CASSEEGFTEAFF TGTGCCAGCAGTGAGGAGGGTTTCACTGAAGCTTTCTTT - TRBJ1-1 TRBV6-4 -
CASSQDLASGGDTQYF TGTGCCAGCAGCCAAGATTTGGCTAGCGGGGGAGATACGCAGTATTTT once TRBJ2-3 TRBV4-2 TRBD2
CASSFVAGTEAFF TGTGCCAGCAGCTTTGTGGCAGGTACTGAAGCTTTCTTT few TRBJ1-1 TRBV5-4 -
CASKRDGQPQHF TGTGCCAGCAAGCGGGACGGTCAGCCCCAGCATTTT - TRBJ1-5 TRBV2 -
CASSGQGNQPQHF TGTGCCAGCAGCGGACAGGGCAATCAGCCCCAGCATTTT many TRBJ1-5 TRBV28 TRBD1
CASSPRRRDSPSPLHF TGTGCCAGCAGCCCACGGAGAAGGGACAGTCCTTCACCCCTCCACTTT once TRBJ1-6 TRBV9 TRBD1
CAGGGVLAGCFSSGANVLTF TGTGCCGGAGGAGGGGTTCTAGCGGGGTGCTTTAGCTCTGGGGCCAACGTCCTGACTTTC many TRBJ2-6 TRBV30 TRBD2
CAWSGGGTGELFF TGTGCCTGGAGCGGTGGGGGGACCGGGGAGCTGTTTTTT - TRBJ2-2 TRBV30 -
CASSLGGGRDTEAFF TGTGCCAGCAGCTTAGGAGGGGGTAGGGACACTGAAGCTTTCTTT - TRBJ1-1 TRBV7-9 -
CASSHGAGAETQYF TGTGCCAGCAGCCACGGGGCGGGAGCAGAGACCCAGTACTTC - TRBJ2-5 TRBV6-6 TRBD2
CATSEAITGVGSYNEQFF TGTGCCACCAGTGAGGCTATAACAGGGGTAGGCTCCTACAATGAGCAGTTCTTC - TRBJ2-1 TRBV24-1 TRBD1
CASRDSYNSPLHF TGTGCCAGCCGGGACTCTTATAATTCACCCCTCCACTTT - TRBJ1-6 TRBV6-5 -
CASSEASDYNSPLHF TGTGCCAGCAGTGAAGCGTCAGATTATAATTCACCCCTCCACTTT few TRBJ1-6 TRBV6-4 -
CASSIRGLAETQYF TGTGCCAGTAGTATCCGGGGACTAGCTGAGACCCAGTACTTC - TRBJ2-5 TRBV19 TRBD2
CASSLPRRELFF TGTGCCAGCAGTTTACCTCGGAGGGAACTGTTTTTT - TRBJ1-4 TRBV28 -
CASRNRDTFTDTQYF TGTGCCAGCAGGAACCGGGACACCTTCACAGATACGCAGTATTTT - TRBJ2-3 TRBV6-5 -
CASSSHGLLNTEAFF TGTGCCAGTAGTAGCCATGGACTGCTGAACACTGAAGCTTTCTTT - TRBJ1-1 TRBV19 -
CASSEDHMNRVYQPQHF TGTGCCAGCAGTGAAGACCATATGAACAGGGTCTACCAGCCCCAGCATTTT once TRBJ1-5 TRBV6-1 -
CASSAGQPEYNEQFF TGTGCCAGCAGCGCCGGACAGCCGGAGTACAATGAGCAGTTCTTC - TRBJ2-1 TRBV11-2 -
CASSLDGGYGYTF TGTGCCAGCAGCTTGGACGGCGGGTATGGCTACACCTTC - TRBJ1-2 TRBV5-5 -
CASSRHTGTGYGYTF TGTGCCAGCAGCCGGCATACCGGGACAGGGTATGGCTACACCTTC once TRBJ1-2 TRBV14 TRBD1
CASSYREDTEAFF TGTGCCAGTAGTTATAGGGAGGACACTGAAGCTTTCTTT - TRBJ1-1 TRBV19 -
CSASPSQGAPNTGELFF TGCAGTGCTAGTCCCTCCCAGGGGGCTCCGAACACCGGGGAGCTGTTTTTT - TRBJ2-2 TRBV20-1 TRBD1
CASSDRGNQPQHF TGTGCCAGCAGTGATAGGGGGAATCAGCCCCAGCATTTT - TRBJ1-5 TRBV12-3/TRBV12-4 -
CASRSFQGASNQPQHF TGTGCCAGCAGAAGCTTTCAGGGGGCTAGCAATCAGCCCCAGCATTTT - TRBJ1-5 TRBV28 TRBD1
CASSLTGASTEAFF TGTGCCAGCAGCTTAACAGGAGCCTCGACTGAAGCTTTCTTT - TRBJ1-1 TRBV7-2 -
CASSPPGGYGYTF TGTGCCAGCAGCCCCCCGGGGGGCTATGGCTACACCTTC - TRBJ1-2 TRBV7-2 -
CASSRTLERTEAFF TGTGCCAGCAGTCGTACACTGGAGAGGACTGAAGCTTTCTTT - TRBJ1-1 TRBV7-6 -
CATSDPHGINYGYTF TGTGCCACCAGTGATCCCCACGGGATTAACTATGGCTACACCTTC once TRBJ1-2 TRBV24-1 -
CASNRDFNTEAFF TGCGCCAGCAACCGGGACTTCAACACTGAAGCTTTCTTT - TRBJ1-1 TRBV5-1 -
CASSHYYGYTF TGTGCCAGCAGCCATTACTATGGCTACACCTTC - TRBJ1-2 TRBV28 -
CASSVASPEGLGVNEQFF TGTGCCAGCAGCGTAGCCAGCCCCGAGGGTCTGGGAGTGAATGAGCAGTTCTTC - TRBJ2-1 TRBV9 -
CASSRGTGGNTIYF TGTGCCAGCAGTCGGGGGACGGGTGGGAACACCATATATTTT - TRBJ1-3 TRBV28 -
CASSSNQGRRGRANYGYTF TGTGCCAGCAGCTCCAACCAGGGGCGGCGCGGGAGGGCGAACTATGGCTACACCTTC - TRBJ1-2 TRBV11-2 -
CASTLQGAYYGYTF TGTGCCAGTACCCTACAGGGCGCCTACTATGGCTACACCTTC - TRBJ1-2 TRBV19 -
CASRIRDRGSKGIEAFF TGTGCCAGCAGAATCCGGGACAGGGGTTCGAAGGGGATTGAAGCTTTCTTT few TRBJ1-1 TRBV28 TRBD1
CASSLVGGRYGYTF TGCGCCAGCAGCTTGGTCGGGGGGAGGTATGGCTACACCTTC - TRBJ1-2 TRBV5-1 -
CASSARGGEKLFF TGTGCCAGCAGTGCCCGGGGAGGTGAAAAACTGTTTTTT - TRBJ1-4 TRBV9 -
CASSLQLTTNEKLFF TGTGCCAGCAGCCTCCAGTTAACAACTAATGAAAAACTGTTTTTT once TRBJ1-4 TRBV14 -